These 4 T cell receptor beta chains originate from one sample sequenced in a study of blood T cell repertoires in COVID-19. Some clones are missing from TCRdb's copy, which holds only in-frame ones; the method was immunoSEQ multiplex PCR. The table shows nearly 70,000 clones, with roughly 87% occurring only once. Material: peripheral blood. These receptors all come from a woman aged 50 to 60 with COVID-19, enrolled during active disease.

This sequence joins TRBV7-9 and TRBJ2-1; tentatively, D is TRBD1 (6 bases). The V end lost 5 bases, the J end lost 8 bases, and 22 bases lay between the germline ends. The CDR3 runs 16 residues. CDR1 and CDR2 from the germline V gene are SEHNR and FQNEAQ (reference sequence). The CDR3 bases are TGTGCCAGCAGCAATAGCAGGGGACCTGGGGGCCATGAGCAGTTCTTC. It is translated as CASSNSRGPGGHEQFF.

The chain's CDR3 is CASSVEGRRGAIYF. In nucleotides, the CDR3 is TGTGCCAGCAGCGTAGAAGGGCGGCGCGGGGCCATATATTTT. The chain joins TRBV9 to TRBJ1-3; D unclear. V was cut by 0 bases and J by 11 bases, with 15 bases left in between. The CDR3 runs 14 residues. Germline V lookup: CDR1 SGDLS, CDR2 YYNGEE.

The chain employs TRBV19 and TRBJ2-2; TRBD1 agrees at 10 bases. From germline, CDR1 is LNHDA and CDR2 SQIVND (reference sequence). Unmatched junction bases numbered 3, after V lost 7 bases and J lost 4 bases. This CDR3 spans 14 amino acids. The CDR3 sequence: CASKRTGGTGELFF. The DNA of the CDR3 is TGTGCCAGTAAAAGGACAGGGGGCACCGGGGAGCTGTTTTTT. Full variable domain (rest looked up from reference TRBV19 and TRBJ2-2): DGGITQSPKYLFRKEGQNVTLSCEQNLNHDAMYWYRQDPGQGLRLIYYSQIVNDFQKGDIAEGYSVSREKKESFPLTVTSAQKNPTAFYLCASKRTGGTGELFFGEGSRLTVL.

The rearrangement joins TRBV3-1 (or the pseudogene TRBV3-2) to TRBJ1-1, with 8 bases lining up with TRBD1. The V gene's germline CDR1 is LGHDT and CDR2 YNNKEL (reference sequence). J lost 1 base, V lost 7 bases, and 5 bases had no gene match. CDR3 length: 14 residues. The CDR3 loop is CASTPGTGNTEAFF. The CDR3 DNA reads TGTGCCAGCACCCCCGGGACAGGGAACACTGAAGCTTTCTTT.